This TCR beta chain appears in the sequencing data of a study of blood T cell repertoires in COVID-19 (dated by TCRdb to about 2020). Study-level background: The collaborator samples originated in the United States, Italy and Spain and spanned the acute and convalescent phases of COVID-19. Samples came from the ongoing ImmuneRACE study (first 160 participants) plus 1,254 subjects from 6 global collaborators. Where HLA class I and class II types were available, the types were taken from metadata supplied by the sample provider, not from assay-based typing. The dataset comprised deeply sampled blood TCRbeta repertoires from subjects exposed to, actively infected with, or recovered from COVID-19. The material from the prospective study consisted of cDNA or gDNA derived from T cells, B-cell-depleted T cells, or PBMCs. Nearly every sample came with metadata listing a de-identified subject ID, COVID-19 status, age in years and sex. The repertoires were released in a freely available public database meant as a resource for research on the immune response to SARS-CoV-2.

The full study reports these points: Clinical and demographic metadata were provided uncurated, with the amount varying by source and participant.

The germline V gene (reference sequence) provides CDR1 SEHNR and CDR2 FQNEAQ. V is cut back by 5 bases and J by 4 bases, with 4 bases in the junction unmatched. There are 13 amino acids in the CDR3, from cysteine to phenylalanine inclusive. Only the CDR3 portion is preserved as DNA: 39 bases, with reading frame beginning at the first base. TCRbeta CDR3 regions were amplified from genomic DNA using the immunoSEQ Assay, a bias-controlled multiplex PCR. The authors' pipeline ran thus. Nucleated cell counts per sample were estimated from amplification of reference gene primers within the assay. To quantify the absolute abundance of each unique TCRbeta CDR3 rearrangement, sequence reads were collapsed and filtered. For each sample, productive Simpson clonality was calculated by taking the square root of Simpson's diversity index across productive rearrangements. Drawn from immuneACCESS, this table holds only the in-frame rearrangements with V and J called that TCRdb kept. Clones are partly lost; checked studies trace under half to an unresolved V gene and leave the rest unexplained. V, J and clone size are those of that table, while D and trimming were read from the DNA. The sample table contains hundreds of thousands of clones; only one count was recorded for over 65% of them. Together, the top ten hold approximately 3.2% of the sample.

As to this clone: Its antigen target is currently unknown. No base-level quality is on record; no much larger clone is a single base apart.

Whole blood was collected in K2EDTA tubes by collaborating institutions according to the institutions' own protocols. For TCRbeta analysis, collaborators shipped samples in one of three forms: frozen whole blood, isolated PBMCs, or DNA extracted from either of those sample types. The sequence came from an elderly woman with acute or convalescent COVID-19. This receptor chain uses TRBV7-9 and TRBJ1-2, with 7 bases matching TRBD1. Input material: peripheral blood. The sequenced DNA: TGTGCCAGCAGCCCAAGGGACAGCTATGGCTACACCTTC. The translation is CASSPRDSYGYTF.